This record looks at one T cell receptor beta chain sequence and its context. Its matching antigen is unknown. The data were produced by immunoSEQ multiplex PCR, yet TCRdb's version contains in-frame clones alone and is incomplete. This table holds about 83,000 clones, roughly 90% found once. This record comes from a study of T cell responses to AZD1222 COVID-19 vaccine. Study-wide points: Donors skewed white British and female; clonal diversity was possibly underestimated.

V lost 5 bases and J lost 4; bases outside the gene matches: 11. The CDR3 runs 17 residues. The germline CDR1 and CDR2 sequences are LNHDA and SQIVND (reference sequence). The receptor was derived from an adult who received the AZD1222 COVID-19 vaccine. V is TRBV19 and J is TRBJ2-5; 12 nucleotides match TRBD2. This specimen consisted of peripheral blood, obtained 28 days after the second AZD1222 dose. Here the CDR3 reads CASSATARTSGIETQYF. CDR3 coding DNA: TGTGCCAGTAGTGCGACGGCCCGGACTAGCGGGATAGAGACCCAGTACTTC.